The clone carrying this T cell receptor (beta chain) was observed a single time. As yet, its antigen is unknown. These data belong to a study of OX40 agonist ivuxolimab in advanced cancers. Clones were sequenced by immunoSEQ multiplex PCR, and TCRdb holds only the in-frame ones, with some missing. Found here are 95,000 to 150,000 clones, 90% to 95% of them singletons; the top ten hold roughly 0.15%. Study findings and constraints: No antigen was identified for the clonally expanded peripheral T cells.

V lost 0 bases, J lost 5 bases, and 14 bases lay in between. The germline CDR1 and CDR2 sequences are SGHRS and YFSETQ. The CDR3 is 15 amino acids. The V gene is TRBV5-1, the J gene TRBJ1-1; D may be TRBD1 (6 bases). Sequencing used CD4+ or CD8+ T cells sorted from blood, obtained in a trial of the OX40 agonist ivuxolimab. This clonotype was sampled from an adult with an advanced solid tumor such as melanoma, head and neck, liver or kidney cancer. The CDR3 DNA is TGCGCCAGCAGCTTGGACCCCTCCAGGGGAACTGAAGCTTTCTTT. Protein sequence: CASSLDPSRGTEAFF.